This T cell receptor (beta chain) was captured in a study of shared clonotypes between healthy human individuals (dated by TCRdb to 2018 to 2020). Regarding the study in general: The cohort included three men and a couple of women between 18 and 49 years of age. Per donor, three plates each were used for CD4 naive and CD4 memory, two for CD8 naive, and one for CD8 memory. Per donor, leukapheresis produced somewhere between about 0.8 and 9 billion PBMCs. Different laboratories and diverse techniques were used to prepare libraries and sequence TCR repertoires, to increase sequencing depth and limit assay-specific biases. The study deeply sequenced blood TCR repertoires of several healthy adults to estimate repertoire size and the extent of clonotype sharing between individuals.

Donors were healthy HIV-negative adults with no recently reported acute infections or vaccinations. Only Caucasian adults living in Nashville, Tennessee, USA were represented among the donors. CD4+ T cells were enriched by magnetic negative selection, after which naive cells were positively selected on CD45RA and the negative fraction was taken as the memory subset. After blood collection by leukapheresis, PBMCs were isolated using Ficoll-Histopaque density gradient centrifugation and then cryopreserved in the vapor phase of liquid nitrogen. Purity and quantity of every magnetically sorted T cell population were checked by analytical flow cytometry. Each sorted fraction had its genomic DNA isolated and then quantified by UV absorbance on a Nanodrop 2000c. TCR CDR3 regions were amplified from genomic DNA by multiplex PCR using the deep immunoSEQ assay. Extracted genomic DNA from each cell subset was spread evenly across all wells of several immunoSEQ 96-well plates, with each plate serving as a replicate. For sorted subsets, each replicate PCR was loaded with around 200 ng genomic DNA, equivalent to 25,000 to 35,000 T cell genomes. Purified libraries were quantified with a Qubit 3.0 fluorometer, sized on a Bioanalyzer 2100, and re-quantified with the KAPA Library Quantification kit. Every immunoSEQ 96-well plate was sequenced on a separate single-read 150-cycle Illumina NextSeq 550 flow cell. The study's own analysis went as follows. The immunoSEQ output contained only junctional sequences without quality scores, so filtering could not match that applied to full-length reads. To assign V/J genes and CDR3, sequences were annotated using PyIR, a Python wrapper for IgBLAST v1.9, with IMGT germline references. Any read was removed if the V/J assignment was weak (E-value above 1e-6), the CDR3 was missing, or the read contained stop codons, out-of-frame junctions, or ambiguous translated residues. V3J clonotypes were defined as sequences sharing the same inferred V gene, J gene, and CDR3 amino acid sequence. To compute the percentage overlap between repertoires, the number of shared unique clonotypes was divided by the size of the smaller repertoire. Richness of each repertoire was evaluated using RTK rarefaction, the Chao1 estimator, and Recon v2.1 estimates of unobserved clonotypes. For all TCRbeta clonotypes obtained by the gDNA method from a handful of donors, generation probabilities were computed with OLGA. The table comes from immuneACCESS by way of TCRdb, which keeps in-frame sequences with V and J called. Part of the clones is missing from these tables; in studies checked, under half for an unresolved V gene and the rest for unknown reasons. V, J and clone size derive from that table, while D and trimming were established from the DNA sequence. The sample table holds almost 750,000 clones, of which 72% were seen once. The top ten constitute approximately 1.7% of the sample.

Concerning this clone: This clone's antigen is unknown. Base qualities are not at hand, and no much larger clone is one base apart.

V is pruned by 3 bases and J by 8 bases, leaving 18 bases of the junction without a gene match. Reading the germline V gene (reference sequence) gives CDR1 SGHNT and CDR2 YYREEE. From its cysteine to its phenylalanine, the CDR3 spans 18 amino acids. The kept DNA is CDR3 alone, 54 bases in frame from the first base. The paper as a whole reports these results and caveats: Larger estimated clonotype richness was generally found for naive subsets than for memory subsets. Because the study included only a small number of donors, the genetic and exposure-history diversity represented was limited. Compared with non-shared clonotypes, the clonotypes found in all four sorted-subset donors had higher generation probabilities. Rarefaction of sorted-subset datasets indicated incomplete sequencing despite the large sequencing depth. Sampling was restricted to blood, and TCR repertoires in tissues likely differ from the TCR repertoires found in blood. Across a few donors, about 5.2% of naive CD4, roughly 3.5% of naive CD8, about 2% of memory CD4, and under 0.45% of memory CD8 clonotypes were shared. Based on pairwise subsampling, the degree of clonotype sharing among donors was expected to be affected by sequencing depth.

This clonotype was obtained from a woman in her twenties or thirties in good health. Sequencing was performed on memory CD4+ T cells sorted from blood. Read against the paper, the sample's cell subset or site label means: CD45RA-negative fraction. The V and J segments used are TRBV5-4 and TRBJ1-4; TRBD1 agrees with 8 junctional bases. The DNA sequence is as follows: TGTGCCAGCAGCTCGACCTTGCTTAGGACAGGGAAGAAGGAAAAACTGTTTTTT. It encodes CASSSTLLRTGKKEKLFF.